This TCR beta chain was identified in a study of Ad26.COV2.S vaccination and SARS-CoV-2 variants. Study overall: Ad26.COV2.S given intramuscularly, once or twice 56 days apart.

This CDR3 is built from 15 residues. The ends were cut back, 0 bases at V and 6 bases at J, with 15 bases in the middle. The germline CDR1 and CDR2 sequences are SGDLS and YYNGEE. Documented treatment: 15 to 20 received Ad26.COV2.S at low or high dose, single or two shots; roughly 5 received placebo; per-sample allocation not given. Material that was analyzed had been drawn on day 63 after the first vaccine or placebo injection. Some clones are missing from TCRdb's copy, which holds only in-frame ones; the method was immunoSEQ multiplex PCR. The profile shows 300,000 to 400,000 clones, 80% to 90% of them singletons.

The TCR was taken from a person aged 18-65 years who received the Ad26.COV2.S COVID-19 vaccine or a placebo. The sequencing used peripheral blood, collected in a trial of Ad26.COV2.S vaccine versus placebo. The gene calls are TRBV9 and TRBJ2-5; D is tentatively TRBD1 or TRBD2 (6 bases each). This CDR3 reads CASSVDSRGQQTQYF. Written as DNA, the CDR3 is TGTGCCAGCAGCGTAGATTCACGGGGGCAGCAGACCCAGTACTTC.